Following are 30 T cell receptor beta chains from one sample sequenced in a study of T cells after yellow fever vaccination. TCRdb analysed the 5' RACE reads with MiXCR anew, one entry per CDR3 protein. The data hold 300,000 to 400,000 distinct CDR3 sequences, with 7.5% to 9% observed a single time. This material consisted of PBMCs, taken on the day of the first yellow fever vaccination. The receptors stem from a man aged 18-30 years who received the YFV17D yellow fever vaccine.

The sample holds one count of this clonotype. The V and J genes are TRBV14 and TRBJ1-2, with D tentatively TRBD1 (5 bases). V lost 3 bases and J lost 5, with 19 bases in between. Looked up from germline, CDR1 is SGHDN and CDR2 is FVKESK. CDR3 length equals 16 residues. This CDR3 is CASSHRRRDVAYGYTF. The CDR3 DNA follows: TGTGCCAGCAGCCATAGAAGACGGGACGTCGCGTATGGCTACACCTTC.

The V and J genes are TRBV25-1 and TRBJ1-2; D might be TRBD1 (5 bases). CDR1 MGHDK and CDR2 SYGVNS come from the germline V gene. Trimming removed 8 bases from V and 8 bases from J, with 6 bases in between. This CDR3 has 9 amino acids. CDR3 sequence (DNA): TGTGCCAGCGGGGGAGGCTACACCTTC. Its translation: CASGGGYTF.

The V call is TRBV18, the J call TRBJ1-5, with TRBD1 matching 8 bases. The germline V gene has CDR1 KGHSH and CDR2 LQKENI. V was pared by 1 base and J by 7 bases, with 9 bases of the junction left unmatched. The CDR3 loop spans 16 amino acids. CDR3 in DNA: TGTGCCAGCTCACCACTGGACAGGGTCGGAGGGCAGCCCCAGCATTTT. Protein sequence: CASSPLDRVGGQPQHF.

In its sample, this clonotype was seen many times. V gene TRBV20-1 combines with J gene TRBJ2-2, with no clear D. V lost 0 bases to trimming and J lost 7 bases, with 9 bases between them. This CDR3 spans 13 amino acids. Germline V CDR1 and CDR2: DFQATT, SNEGSKA (reference sequence). The CDR3 nucleotides read TGCAGTGCTAGAGATCCCCCCGGCGGGGAGCTGTTTTTT. Protein sequence: CSARDPPGGELFF.

This clonotype showed up many times. The CDR3 nucleotides are TGTGCCTGCAGACAGGCTCTTAACTATGGCTACACCTTC. Translating gives CACRQALNYGYTF. V is TRBV30 and J is TRBJ1-2; tentatively, D is TRBD1 (6 bases). The CDR3 runs 13 residues. From germline, CDR1 is GTSNPN and CDR2 SVGIG (reference sequence). V shed 6 bases and J shed 1 base, with 12 bases lying between them. The entire variable domain, with the rest obtained from reference TRBV30 and TRBJ1-2, is as follows: SQTIHQWPATLVQPVGSPLSLECTVEGTSNPNLYWYRQAAGRGLQLLFYSVGIGQISSEVPQNLSASRPQDRQFILSSKKLLLSDSGFYLCACRQALNYGYTFGSGTRLTVV.

This clonotype was seen at least ten times. The CDR3 here is CASSQGPRVYIQYF. The CDR3 DNA reads as TGTGCCAGCAGCCAAGGCCCCAGGGTATACATTCAGTACTTC. The chain uses TRBV3-1 and TRBJ2-4, with a possible D match to TRBD1 (5 bases). This CDR3 spans 14 amino acids. Germline loops: CDR1 LGHDT, CDR2 YNNKEL (reference sequence). Trimming stripped 1 base from V and 8 bases from J, with 12 bases between.

This clonotype was counted at least ten times. The chain is built from TRBV7-2 and TRBJ2-7; D may be TRBD2 (6 bases). Trimming stripped 4 bases from V and 2 bases from J, with 12 bases between. Germline V gene sequence: CDR1 SGHTA, CDR2 FQGNSA. The CDR3 extends over 14 amino acids. CDR3 residues: CASSWLGSPYEQYV. CDR3 nucleotide sequence: TGTGCCAGCAGCTGGCTCGGGAGTCCCTACGAGCAGTACGTC.

The CDR3 region has the DNA TGTGCCATCAGTGAGTCGTGGCGAGCTTTCTTT. Protein product: CAISESWRAFF. The genes are TRBV10-3 and TRBJ1-1; no reliable D call. The V end was cut by 0 bases, the J end by 10 bases, with 6 bases between. CDR3 length: 11 residues. CDR1 is ENHRY, CDR2 SYGVKD, per germline.

The chain recombines TRBV5-4 with TRBJ2-2, with 11 bases matching TRBD2. V dropped 0 bases and J dropped 7; count of bases not matched to a gene: 8. Germline CDR1 SGHNT, CDR2 YYREEE (reference sequence). The CDR3 has 17 residues. The chain's CDR3 is CASSLGTGTSGIGELFF. The CDR3 DNA sequence: TGTGCCAGCAGCTTGGGCACCGGGACTAGCGGCATCGGGGAGCTGTTTTTT.

This clonotype was found a few times. V and J are TRBV14 and TRBJ2-1; 8 nucleotides line up with TRBD1. Germline V gene sequence: CDR1 SGHDN, CDR2 FVKESK. Trimming at V came to 3 bases and at J to 4 bases, leaving 14 bases not matched to a gene. This CDR3 spans 18 amino acids. The chain's CDR3 is CASSQGLGQGVYYNEQFF. CDR3 DNA: TGTGCCAGCAGCCAGGGCCTTGGACAGGGAGTATATTACAATGAGCAGTTCTTC.

This clonotype has just a few counts. This rearrangement joins TRBV25-1 to TRBJ1-2; D might be TRBD1 (6 bases). CDR1 MGHDK and CDR2 SYGVNS come from the germline V gene. The CDR3 consists of 14 residues. The ends were cut back, 1 base at V and 2 bases at J, with 8 bases in the middle. CDR3: CASSESGTNYGYTF. CDR3 nucleotide sequence: TGTGCCAGCAGTGAATCCGGGACAAACTATGGCTACACCTTC.

In this sample, this clonotype turned up a few times. The CDR3 sequence is CASSGRGNTDTQYF. Written as DNA, the CDR3 is TGTGCCAGCAGTGGCCGGGGGAACACAGATACGCAGTATTTT. The chain uses TRBV6-1 and TRBJ2-3; weak D call: TRBD2 (6 bases). Trimming cost V 4 bases and J 2 bases, with 10 bases left between them. Per the germline V gene, CDR1 is MNHNS and CDR2 is SASEGT. CDR3 length: 14 amino acids.

This sequence joins TRBV6-5 and TRBJ2-7, with a tentative D call TRBD1 (6 bases). The germline V and J ends were trimmed by 0 bases and 3 bases, with 12 bases remaining between them. The germline V gene has CDR1 MNHEY and CDR2 SVGAGI. This CDR3 is built from 15 residues. The CDR3 loop reads CASSYSLRGHYEQYF. In nucleotides, the CDR3 is TGTGCCAGCAGTTACTCGCTTCGGGGACACTACGAGCAGTACTTC.

The chain links TRBV7-2 to TRBJ2-3; D is undetermined. Germline CDR1 SGHTA, CDR2 FQGNSA. CDR3 length: 13 residues. Trimming shortened V by 6 bases and J by 8 bases, and 15 bases separated the two germline ends. Here the CDR3 reads CASRRPEGGTQYF. For the CDR3, the DNA is TGTGCCAGCAGGCGTCCCGAAGGTGGTACGCAGTATTTT.

This chain uses TRBV6-2 or TRBV6-3 with TRBJ2-1; D might be TRBD1 or TRBD2, each matching 5 bases. There are 18 residues in the CDR3. Germline V lookup: CDR1 MNHEY, CDR2 SVGEGT. The germline V and J ends were trimmed by 6 bases and 0 bases, with 21 bases remaining between them. The CDR3 bases are TGTGCCAGCAGACCGGGACGCGTGTTTGTCAGCTCCTACAATGAGCAGTTCTTC. It specifies CASRPGRVFVSSYNEQFF.

J is TRBJ1-1 and V is TRBV10-3, with D hard to call. V gave up 3 bases and J gave up 11 bases, with 19 bases separating them. Germline assignment: CDR1 ENHRY and CDR2 SYGVKD. This CDR3 is built from 14 residues. The CDR3, as DNA: TGTGCCATCAGTGACCCGACCGAGCTAAAGAGCGCTTTCTTT. The encoded protein is CAISDPTELKSAFF.

This clonotype occurred many times. V usage is TRBV5-6 and J usage is TRBJ2-1; TRBD2 agrees at 12 bases. The germline V gene encodes CDR1 SGHDT and CDR2 YYEEEE. The CDR3 length is 15 residues. J gave up 3 bases and V 5 bases, and 3 bases lay outside the gene matches. The CDR3 here is CASRSGLAGYNEQFF. The CDR3 coding sequence is TGTGCCAGCAGATCGGGACTAGCGGGCTACAATGAGCAGTTCTTC.

This clonotype turned up a few times. Written as DNA, the CDR3 is TGCGCCAGCAGCCAAGATTGGGGACAGAACTCTGGAAACACCATATATTTT. This encodes CASSQDWGQNSGNTIYF. V and J are TRBV4-1 and TRBJ1-3; 7 nucleotides agree with TRBD1. After removal of 0 bases from V and 0 bases from J, the junction contained 5 bases not matched to a gene. Germline lookup yields CDR1 MGHRA and CDR2 YSYEKL. This CDR3 spans 17 amino acids.

In this sample, this clonotype turned up a few times. The chain couples TRBV5-1 to TRBJ2-1; D gene unclear. The CDR3 is 14 amino acids. V was shortened by 0 bases and J by 7 bases, with 11 bases between the two germline ends. CDR1 is SGHRS, CDR2 YFSETQ, per germline. The CDR3 coding sequence is TGCGCCAGCAGCTTGGGAGGCGGAAGGAATGAGCAGTTCTTC. The encoded protein is CASSLGGGRNEQFF.

V is TRBV18 and J is TRBJ2-7; 10 bases fit TRBD2. The CDR3 spans 14 residues. Germline V gene lookup returns CDR1 KGHSH and CDR2 LQKENI. Trimming removed 6 bases from V and 5 bases from J; junction bases left unmatched: 7. The CDR3 sequence is CASSRAGGSHEQYF. The CDR3 DNA reads as TGTGCCAGCTCTAGAGCGGGGGGGTCTCACGAGCAGTACTTC.

The gene calls are TRBV20-1 and TRBJ2-5; D may be TRBD1 (6 bases). CDR1 is DFQATT and CDR2 is SNEGSKA in the germline V gene (reference sequence). The CDR3 covers 14 residues. V shed 0 bases and J shed 5 bases, with 13 bases lying between them. CDR3 region: CSAREGARAETQYF. DNA for the CDR3: TGCAGTGCTAGAGAGGGGGCGAGGGCGGAGACCCAGTACTTC.

The rearrangement links TRBV6-1 to TRBJ2-1; 9 bases are shared with TRBD2. The CDR3 is made up of 14 amino acids. V gave up 8 bases and J gave up 3 bases; unmatched junction bases: 5. Germline V lookup: CDR1 MNHNS, CDR2 SASEGT. The CDR3 bases are TGTGCCAGCGGCCCGCGGGGGGGCTACAATGAGCAGTTCTTC. Its protein product is CASGPRGGYNEQFF.

The chain employs TRBV19 and TRBJ1-1; D call uncertain. The germline V gene encodes CDR1 LNHDA and CDR2 SQIVND (reference sequence). The CDR3 runs to 14 residues. V dropped 3 bases and J dropped 1 base, with 9 bases sitting between them. The CDR3 sequence is CASSIWGGNTEAFF. The CDR3 nucleotides are TGTGCCAGTAGTATTTGGGGTGGGAACACTGAAGCTTTCTTT.

This clonotype appeared a few times. The V call is TRBV5-1, the J call TRBJ1-1; D remains ambiguous. The CDR3 spans 14 residues. Germline values: CDR1 SGHRS, CDR2 YFSETQ. Deletions cut 0 bases from V and 2 bases from J, with 8 bases between. This CDR3 is CASSLVQANTEAFF. The CDR3 nucleotides are TGCGCCAGCAGCTTGGTCCAGGCCAACACTGAAGCTTTCTTT. Drawing the rest from reference TRBV5-1 and TRBJ1-1, the complete variable domain is KAGVTQTPRYLIKTRGQQVTLSCSPISGHRSVSWYQQTPGQGLQFLFEYFSETQRNKGNFPGRFSGRQFSNSRSEMNVSTLELGDSALYLCASSLVQANTEAFFGQGTRLTVV.

This clonotype has a handful of counts. The chain carries TRBV5-1 and TRBJ2-1; possible D gene TRBD2, 6 bases. Germline CDR1 SGHRS, CDR2 YFSETQ. This CDR3 has 14 residues. V was shortened by 7 bases and J by 0 bases, with 11 bases between the two germline ends. The CDR3 sequence is CASGGMPSYNEQFF. The CDR3 nucleotides are TGCGCCAGCGGAGGGATGCCCTCCTACAATGAGCAGTTCTTC.

The genes are TRBV4-2 and TRBJ1-4, with D tentatively TRBD1 (5 bases). This CDR3 is built from 17 residues. V gave up 0 bases and J gave up 0 bases, with 11 bases separating them. The germline V gene has CDR1 LGHNA and CDR2 YNFKEQ. The CDR3 sequence: CASSQDFREATNEKLFF. The CDR3 coding sequence is TGTGCCAGCAGCCAAGATTTCAGGGAGGCAACTAATGAAAAACTGTTTTTT.

In its sample, this clonotype was seen a few times. This chain joins TRBV14 and TRBJ1-1; D is perhaps TRBD1 (6 bases). The CDR3 consists of 13 residues. Germline values: CDR1 SGHDN, CDR2 FVKESK. V was trimmed by 4 bases and J by 10 bases, leaving 16 bases between them. This CDR3 is CASSPGHRARAFF. The CDR3, as DNA: TGTGCCAGCAGCCCAGGCCACAGGGCGAGAGCTTTCTTT.

The chain carries TRBV20-1 and TRBJ1-6; the D is unclear. This CDR3 spans 14 amino acids. Germline V gene data show CDR1 as DFQATT and CDR2 as SNEGSKA (reference sequence). Trimming removed 5 bases from V and 9 bases from J, with 17 bases in between. The CDR3 sequence is CSAQNTRPGSPLHF. CDR3 sequence (DNA): TGCAGTGCTCAAAACACCCGTCCGGGTTCACCCCTCCACTTT.

The chain uses TRBV20-1 and TRBJ1-4; 7 nucleotides line up with TRBD1. Germline V gene sequence: CDR1 DFQATT, CDR2 SNEGSKA (reference sequence). V trimming: 0 bases; J trimming: 3 bases; junction bases outside the gene matches: 4. This CDR3 is 15 amino acids long. The CDR3: CSARDLGQSNEKLFF. The CDR3 DNA is TGCAGTGCTAGAGATTTGGGACAGTCTAATGAAAAACTGTTTTTT.

This clonotype has a handful of counts. The chain recombines TRBV6-5 with TRBJ2-7; D is unclear. This CDR3 has 15 amino acids. The germline gives CDR1 MNHEY, CDR2 SVGAGI. V was shortened by 0 bases and J by 5 bases, with 14 bases between the two germline ends. DNA of the CDR3: TGTGCCAGCAGTTACTCGACGGTCGCTTACGACGAGCAGTACGTC. Protein sequence: CASSYSTVAYDEQYV.